This T cell receptor (beta chain) was observed in a study of blood T cells in healthy people across ages. General study points: Whereas aged donors had fewer naive CD4+ cells, long-lived donors had more of them and higher diversity.

For the second PCR, which ran for about 6 to 11 cycles, a sample-barcoded 5' primer and a J-beta primer mix were used. One entry per CDR3 protein results from TCRdb running MiXCR on the 5' RACE reads. The table records roughly 500,000 distinct CDR3 sequences, approximately 25% of them present only once. Remarks on this clonotype: What it recognizes is unknown.

Per germline, CDR1 LNHDA and CDR2 SQIVND (reference sequence). The CDR3 has 13 amino acids. These data also formed part of another study, on T cells of mothers and their children.

This clonotype originated in a boy between 10 and 17 years old in good health. The chain joins TRBV19 to TRBJ2-1; 9 bases agree with TRBD2. The end of the DNA aligns better with TRBJ2-7, so the J call may be wrong. The sample consisted of blood. CDR3 DNA sequence: TGTGCCAGTAGTATAGCAGCGGGAGGAGAGCAGTACTTC. Amino acid sequence: CASSIAAGGEQYF.